A single sample gave rise to the 31 T cell receptor beta chains below, sequenced in a study of T cell repertoires in cytomegalovirus infection. In TCRdb, the reads were re-called with MiXCR into one record per CDR3 protein. The table has about 310,000 distinct CDR3 sequences, 15% to 20% seen once. The sequencing sample was made of PBMCs. Receptors originate from a human donor in good health (CMV status not recorded). Some clones in this sample may be carry-over from other donors' samples.

The sample holds a few counts of this clonotype. The V call is TRBV6-1, the J call TRBJ1-1, with a tentative D call TRBD1 (6 bases). Trimming removed 6 bases at V and 6 bases at J, with 17 bases between. This CDR3 has 14 amino acids. Germline V CDR1 and CDR2: MNHNS, SASEGT. The CDR3 bases are TGTGCCAGCAGGGCCCAACAGGGCGTGCCTGAAGCTTTCTTT. This gives the protein CASRAQQGVPEAFF.

The V and J genes are TRBV6-5 and TRBJ1-1, with TRBD1 as a possible D gene (6 bases). The germline V and J ends were trimmed by 7 bases and 0 bases, with 18 bases remaining between them. Germline V lookup: CDR1 MNHEY, CDR2 SVGAGI. The CDR3 runs to 16 residues. Written as DNA, the CDR3 is TGTGCCAGCACTCCCCGCCTGACAGGAATGAACACTGAAGCTTTCTTT. This sequence encodes CASTPRLTGMNTEAFF.

The chain combines TRBV2 with TRBJ1-1; D is possibly TRBD1 (6 bases). The CDR3 has 14 amino acids. Trimming stripped 6 bases from V and 3 bases from J, with 14 bases between. Germline assignment: CDR1 SNHLY and CDR2 FYNNEI. In DNA form, the CDR3 reads TGTGCCAGCAGGATGGACAGACAATACACTGAAGCTTTCTTT. Amino acids: CASRMDRQYTEAFF.

The CDR3 reads CASSPVPGWNTEAFF. The CDR3 DNA follows: TGTGCCAGCAGCCCAGTTCCGGGATGGAACACTGAAGCTTTCTTT. The chain combines TRBV7-2 with TRBJ1-1; D is uncertain. CDR3 length: 15 residues. V gave up 5 bases and J gave up 1 base, with 14 bases separating them. Germline CDR1 reads SGHTA; CDR2 reads FQGNSA.

There are many counts of this clonotype. This rearrangement joins TRBV7-2 to TRBJ2-3; no clear D gene. The V end lost 4 bases, the J end lost 2 bases, and 10 bases lay between the germline ends. CDR3 length: 14 residues. Germline V gene data show CDR1 as SGHTA and CDR2 as FQGNSA. Here the CDR3 reads CASSSWGPTDTQYF. The CDR3 DNA reads as TGTGCCAGCAGCTCTTGGGGTCCCACAGATACGCAGTATTTT.

This clonotype came up many times. V is TRBV5-5 and J is TRBJ2-1; D possibly corresponds to TRBD2 (5 bases). Trimming removed 0 bases at V and 10 bases at J, with 14 bases between. Germline CDR1 and CDR2: SGHKS and YYEKEE (reference sequence). This CDR3 contains 14 residues. The CDR3 nucleotides read TGTGCCAGCAGCTTGGGGCTGGAGGCGCGGGAGCAGTTCTTC. It translates to CASSLGLEAREQFF. The whole variable domain, remainder taken from reference TRBV5-5 and TRBJ2-1, is DAGVTQSPTHLIKTRGQQVTLRCSPISGHKSVSWYQQVLGQGPQFIFQYYEKEERGRGNFPDRFSARQFPNYSSELNVNALLLGDSALYLCASSLGLEAREQFFGPGTRLTVL.

In its sample, this clonotype was seen once. CDR3 sequence (DNA): TGTGCCAGCAGCCAGGACGCCAGGGGGGCCAATCAGCCCCAGCATTTT. This encodes CASSQDARGANQPQHF. V usage is TRBV3-1 and J usage is TRBJ1-5; 7 bases line up with TRBD1. Trimming cost V 3 bases and J 3 bases; bases outside gene matches: 8. Germline CDR1 reads LGHDT; CDR2 reads YNNKEL (reference sequence). The CDR3 is made up of 16 amino acids.

This clonotype came up a few times. The V gene is TRBV7-3, the J gene TRBJ1-1, with 8 positions matching TRBD1. Germline CDR1 SGHTA, CDR2 FQGTGA. The CDR3 has 17 amino acids. Trimming cost V 2 bases and J 4 bases; bases outside gene matches: 12. The CDR3 region is CASSLGSTGGLGTEAFF. The CDR3 nucleotides read TGTGCCAGCAGCTTAGGGTCAACAGGGGGTTTGGGCACTGAAGCTTTCTTT.

This clonotype was seen at least ten times. The rearrangement links TRBV7-2 to TRBJ2-1, with D unclear. The germline V and J ends were trimmed by 6 bases and 10 bases, with 16 bases remaining between them. CDR3 length: 13 amino acids. Germline V gene lookup returns CDR1 SGHTA and CDR2 FQGNSA. The CDR3 DNA reads as TGTGCCAGCAGGACTTACACCGCCCCGGAGCAGTTCTTC. Translating gives CASRTYTAPEQFF.

This clonotype was observed a few times. A read error may produce the germline difference seen at one junction end. The chain uses TRBV4-1 and TRBJ2-7; TRBD1 matches at 7 bases. CDR1 is MGHRA, CDR2 YSYEKL, per germline. The CDR3 totals 14 residues. CDR3 sequence (DNA): TGTGCCAGCAGCCAAGGGGACAGACCCTACGAGCAGTACTTC. Translated, it gives CASSQGDRPYEQYF.

This clonotype occurred many times. The J gene is TRBJ1-5, the V gene TRBV7-2, with D hard to call. The V end lost 1 base, the J end lost 7 bases, and 8 bases lay between the germline ends. This CDR3 is built from 13 residues. Germline CDR1 and CDR2: SGHTA and FQGNSA. The CDR3 sequence: CASSLVVDQPQHF. The CDR3 DNA follows: TGTGCCAGCAGCTTAGTAGTGGACCAGCCCCAGCATTTT.

This clonotype came up many times. This sequence joins TRBV7-2 and TRBJ2-3, with 7 bases that match TRBD1. CDR1 SGHTA and CDR2 FQGNSA come from the germline V gene. The CDR3 runs to 16 residues. V lost 6 bases to trimming and J lost 2 bases; unmatched junction nucleotides: 11. The CDR3 coding sequence is TGTGCCAGCAGTCCCACCCGGGACAGAGACACAGATACGCAGTATTTT. It is translated as CASSPTRDRDTDTQYF. Drawing the rest from reference TRBV7-2 and TRBJ2-3, the complete variable domain is GAGVSQSPSNKVTEKGKDVELRCDPISGHTALYWYRQSLGQGLEFLIYFQGNSAPDKSGLPSDRFSAERTGGSVSTLTIQRTQQEDSAVYLCASSPTRDRDTDTQYFGPGTRLTVL.

This clonotype appeared a few times. J is TRBJ1-1 and V is TRBV6-1; D not resolved. Germline assignment: CDR1 MNHNS and CDR2 SASEGT. Trimming shortened V by 6 bases and J by 1 base, and 12 bases separated the two germline ends. The length of the CDR3 is 14 residues. The CDR3 DNA reads as TGTGCCAGCAGCAGTGATTGGGCGAACACTGAAGCTTTCTTT. This codes for CASSSDWANTEAFF.

A word on this clonotype: Possible read error: a much larger clone is one base away. The CDR3 loop reads CASTRGPDQTEAFF. The CDR3 DNA sequence: TGTGCCAGCACCCGAGGTCCCGACCAGACTGAAGCTTTCTTT. The chain has TRBV7-2 and TRBJ1-1; D is ambiguous. CDR1 is SGHTA, CDR2 FQGNSA, per germline. The V end was cut by 7 bases, the J end by 5 bases, with 17 bases between. CDR3 size: 14 residues.

This clonotype has a count of ten or more. The chain recombines TRBV7-2 with TRBJ1-2; the D gene is possibly TRBD1 (5 bases). The CDR3 totals 14 residues. CDR1 is SGHTA and CDR2 is FQGNSA in the germline V gene. The ends were cut back, 1 base at V and 8 bases at J, with 14 bases in the middle. The DNA for the CDR3 is TGTGCCAGCAGCTTAGTACTAAGGGGAGGGGGCTACACCTTC. Protein sequence: CASSLVLRGGGYTF.

This clonotype was recorded many times. The genes are TRBV7-2 and TRBJ1-3, with D unresolved. This CDR3 is 15 amino acids long. Germline V gives CDR1 SGHTA, CDR2 FQGNSA. With 1 base removed from V and 0 bases from J, the gap between germline ends came to 7 bases. The DNA of the CDR3 is TGTGCCAGCAGCTTAGACAGCACCTCTGGAAACACCATATATTTT. Translation gives CASSLDSTSGNTIYF.

This clonotype was detected ten times or more. This CDR3 reads CASSNTEMNTGELFF. For the CDR3, the DNA is TGTGCCAGCAGCAACACTGAGATGAACACCGGGGAGCTGTTTTTT. The chain recombines TRBV12-3 or TRBV12-4 with TRBJ2-2; no clear D. The CDR3 contains 15 residues. Trimming cost V 6 bases and J 1 base, with 12 bases left between them.

On this clonotype itself: One end of the junction does not line up with germline, which may come from a read error. V usage is TRBV4-2 and J usage is TRBJ2-3; 13 nucleotides match TRBD2. Germline V gives CDR1 LGHNA, CDR2 YNFKEQ. This CDR3 has 15 amino acids. CDR3 DNA: TGTGCCGGCAGCAAGGGACTAGCGGGGCGAGATACGCAGTATTTT. This sequence encodes CAGSKGLAGRDTQYF.

In its sample, this clonotype was seen a few times. V gene TRBV18 combines with J gene TRBJ1-6; D not certain. V lost 3 bases, J lost 8 bases, and 8 bases lay in between. CDR3 length equals 13 residues. The V gene's germline CDR1 is KGHSH and CDR2 LQKENI. CDR3 protein: CASSPTRDSPLHF. CDR3 nucleotides: TGTGCCAGCTCACCGACGAGGGATTCACCCCTCCACTTT.

Comment on this clonotype: One end of the junction fails to match germline, which may point to a read error. V usage is TRBV6-5 and J usage is TRBJ2-1, with D perhaps TRBD1 (6 bases). This CDR3 is built from 11 residues. Germline V gene data show CDR1 as MNHEY and CDR2 as SVGAGI. The CDR3 loop reads CASSYGQTSIF. CDR3 DNA sequence: TGTGCCAGCAGTTACGGACAGACATCCATCTTC.

This clonotype was seen more than once but under ten times. This chain links TRBV20-1 with TRBJ1-3; no firm D call. Trimming took 6 bases from V and 0 from J, leaving 12 bases between them. Germline CDR1 DFQATT, CDR2 SNEGSKA (reference sequence). CDR3 length equals 14 residues. The CDR3: CSAASVNSGNTIYF. The DNA for the CDR3 is TGCAGTGCCGCTAGCGTAAACTCTGGAAACACCATATATTTT.

The V and J genes are TRBV11-2 and TRBJ2-1; D could derive from TRBD1 or TRBD2 (5 bases each). The ends were cut back, 3 bases at V and 8 bases at J, with 17 bases in the middle. This CDR3 spans 15 amino acids. CDR1 is SGHAT and CDR2 is FQNNGV in the germline V gene. CDR3 protein: CASSLLGRDVYEQFF. CDR3 coding DNA: TGTGCCAGCAGCTTGTTGGGCAGGGACGTCTATGAGCAGTTCTTC.

This clonotype was picked up a small number of times. This CDR3 reads CSARGQGAGNQPQHF. The CDR3 bases are TGCAGTGCTAGAGGACAGGGGGCTGGCAATCAGCCCCAGCATTTT. V is TRBV20-1 and J is TRBJ1-5; TRBD1 matches 10 bases. The CDR3 spans 15 residues. With 1 base clipped from V and 2 bases from J, the junction kept 2 bases outside the gene matches. From germline, CDR1 is DFQATT and CDR2 SNEGSKA (reference sequence).

In its sample, this clonotype was seen once. The rearrangement joins TRBV6-4 to TRBJ2-1; D possibly corresponds to TRBD2 (7 bases). The V end lost 2 bases, the J end lost 6 bases, and 14 bases lay between the germline ends. The CDR3 length is 15 residues. Germline V CDR1 and CDR2: MRHNA, SNTAGT. CDR3 loop: CASSDQWGGPNEQFF. The CDR3 bases are TGTGCCAGCAGTGACCAATGGGGGGGGCCCAATGAGCAGTTCTTC.

The rearrangement uses TRBV10-3 and TRBJ2-1; D tentatively fits TRBD1 or TRBD2 (7 bases each). CDR1 and CDR2 (germline): ENHRY, SYGVKD. The CDR3 length is 15 residues. Trimming left V 3 bases short and J 7 bases short, with 16 bases between. DNA for the CDR3: TGTGCCATCAGTGAAAGGGAGGGGGCGCTGAATGAGCAGTTCTTC. It yields the protein CAISEREGALNEQFF.

Concerning this clonotype itself: A much larger clone sits a single nucleotide away, making a read error possible. The chain has TRBV12-3 or TRBV12-4 and TRBJ2-5; D is undetermined. The CDR3 is made up of 13 amino acids. V lost 6 bases and J lost 5, with 13 bases in between. This CDR3 reads CASSPNFDETQYF. In nucleotides, the CDR3 is TGTGCCAGCAGCCCTAACTTCGACGAGACCCAGTACTTC.

The V gene is TRBV29-1, the J gene TRBJ1-2; TRBD1 matches 7 bases. V was clipped by 0 bases and J by 4 bases; unmatched bases: 11. This CDR3 spans 16 amino acids. The V gene's germline CDR1 is SQVTM and CDR2 ANQGSEA. The DNA for the CDR3 is TGCAGCGTTGAAGAAGGGACCGGGACAGTAGTCTATGGCTACACCTTC. Protein product: CSVEEGTGTVVYGYTF.

The chain uses TRBV11-3 and TRBJ2-3, with D perhaps matching TRBD1 or TRBD2 (5 bases each). V was trimmed by 4 bases and J by 2 bases, leaving 13 bases between them. CDR3 size: 15 residues. CDR1 SGHNT and CDR2 YENEEA come from the germline V gene. The CDR3 sequence: CASSSSGTLTDTQYF. The CDR3 DNA sequence: TGTGCCAGCAGCTCGTCCGGGACCCTCACAGATACGCAGTATTTT. The full variable domain, its missing parts supplied by reference TRBV11-3 and TRBJ2-3, is EAGVVQSPRYKIIEKKQPVAFWCNPISGHNTLYWYLQNLGQGPELLIRYENEEAVDDSQLPKDRFSAERLKGVDSTLKIQPAELGDSAVYLCASSSSGTLTDTQYFGPGTRLTVL.

This clonotype was counted at least ten times. The genes are TRBV7-8 and TRBJ1-2; perhaps TRBD1 as D (5 bases). V lost 4 bases, J lost 4 bases, and 16 bases lay in between. Germline values: CDR1 SGHVS, CDR2 FQNEAQ. This CDR3 has 15 residues. CDR3 nucleotides: TGTGCCAGCAGCTCTAGACCGACAGAAACCTATGGCTACACCTTC. It is translated as CASSSRPTETYGYTF. The complete variable domain, with remaining parts taken from reference TRBV7-8 and TRBJ1-2, reads GAGVSQSPRYKVAKRGQDVALRCDPISGHVSLFWYQQALGQGPEFLTYFQNEAQLDKSGLPSDRFFAERPEGSVSTLKIQRTQQEDSAVYLCASSSRPTETYGYTFGSGTRLTVV.

The chain links TRBV20-1 to TRBJ2-3; D unresolved. V lost 1 base, J lost 0 bases, and 8 bases lay in between. CDR3 size: 14 residues. CDR1 and CDR2 from the germline V gene are DFQATT and SNEGSKA (reference sequence). The CDR3 DNA is TGCAGTGCTAGAGGCCAATTCAGCACAGATACGCAGTATTTT. Its translation is CSARGQFSTDTQYF.

This clonotype turned up a few times. The chain is built from TRBV2 and TRBJ2-7; D possibly uses TRBD1 or TRBD2 (5 bases each). CDR3 size: 14 residues. V dropped 6 bases and J dropped 3 bases, with 15 bases sitting between them. Germline V gene lookup returns CDR1 SNHLY and CDR2 FYNNEI. The CDR3 nucleotides read TGTGCCAGCAGCGCCTGGGACGGATACTACGAGCAGTACTTC. This gives the protein CASSAWDGYYEQYF. Filled out from reference TRBV2 and TRBJ2-7, the complete variable domain reads EPEVTQTPSHQVTQMGQEVILRCVPISNHLYFYWYRQILGQKVEFLVSFYNNEISEKSEIFDDQFSVERPDGSNFTLKIRSTKLEDSAMYFCASSAWDGYYEQYFGPGTRLTVT.